The next 3 T cell receptor beta chains were all read from a single sample in a study of T cells expressing NK-cell markers. TCRdb re-called the 5' RACE reads; every CDR3 protein appears as one record, without DNA. The sample's table shows hundreds of thousands of distinct CDR3 sequences. Sequenced: blood T cells: a sorted CD56 or NKG2C T cell subset, CD4+ or CD8+ T cells, or bulk PBMC T cells (not recorded which). These receptor sequences come from a man aged 18-75 years in good health.

V gene TRBV3-1 combines with J gene TRBJ2-3; TCRdb reports TRBD1, a call that lacks DNA to check it against. The germline gives CDR1 LGHDT, CDR2 YNNKEL (reference sequence). The CDR3 sequence is 16 residues long. The chain's CDR3 is CASSQGVGRGTDTQYF.

The chain is built from TRBV15 and TRBJ2-3; TCRdb proposes TRBD1, but this gene call is untestable without DNA. This CDR3 is built from 16 residues. Germline V lookup: CDR1 LNHNV, CDR2 YYDKDF (reference sequence). The CDR3 loop is CATSRDRQGKADTQYF.

This chain joins TRBV12-3 or TRBV12-4 and TRBJ2-2; TCRdb gives TRBD1 as the D gene, but with no DNA this cannot be confirmed. The CDR3 sequence is 16 residues long. This CDR3 is CASSWGVHAGTGELFF.